This T cell receptor beta chain was documented in a study of shared clonotypes between healthy human individuals. Study observations and caveats: Larger richness was generally estimated for naive than memory subsets.

Replicate PCRs run on sorted subsets employed 200 ng DNA, approximately 30,000 T cell genomes. Only in-frame clones appear in the TCRdb table, and some are missing; sequencing was by immunoSEQ multiplex PCR. The table lists 850,000 to 1,200,000 clones, more than 60% of them singletons, with approximately 1.5% in the top ten. Note on this clone: Its target is not known.

This CDR3 contains 15 residues. Trimming removed 8 bases from V and 1 base from J, with 19 bases in between. CDR1 is GTSNPN, CDR2 SVGIG, per germline (reference sequence). The sample consisted of memory CD4+ T cells sorted from blood. Described subset: CD45RA-negative fraction. The rearrangement links TRBV30 to TRBJ2-3; no clear D. The clonotype was recovered from a man in his late teens or twenties in good health. The CDR3 loop reads CATTIRWQGTDTQYF. For the CDR3, the DNA is TGTGCCACAACAATACGGTGGCAGGGCACAGATACGCAGTATTTT.